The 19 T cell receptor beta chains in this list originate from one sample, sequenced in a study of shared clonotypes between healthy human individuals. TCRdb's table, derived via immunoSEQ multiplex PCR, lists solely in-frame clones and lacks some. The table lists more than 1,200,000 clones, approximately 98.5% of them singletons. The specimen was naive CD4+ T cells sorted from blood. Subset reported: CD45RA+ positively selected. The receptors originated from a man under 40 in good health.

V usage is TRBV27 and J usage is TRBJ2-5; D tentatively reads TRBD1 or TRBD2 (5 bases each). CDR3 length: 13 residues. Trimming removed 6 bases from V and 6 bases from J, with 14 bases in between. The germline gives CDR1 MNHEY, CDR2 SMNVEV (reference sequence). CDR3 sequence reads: CASRGDLMKTQYF. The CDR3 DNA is TGTGCCAGCAGAGGGGACCTGATGAAGACCCAGTACTTC.

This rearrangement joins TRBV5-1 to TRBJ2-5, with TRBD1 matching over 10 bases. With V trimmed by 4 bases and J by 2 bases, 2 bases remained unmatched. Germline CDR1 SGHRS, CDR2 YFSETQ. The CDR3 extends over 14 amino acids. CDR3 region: CASSQDRGQETQYF. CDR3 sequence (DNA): TGCGCCAGCAGCCAGGACAGGGGGCAAGAGACCCAGTACTTC.

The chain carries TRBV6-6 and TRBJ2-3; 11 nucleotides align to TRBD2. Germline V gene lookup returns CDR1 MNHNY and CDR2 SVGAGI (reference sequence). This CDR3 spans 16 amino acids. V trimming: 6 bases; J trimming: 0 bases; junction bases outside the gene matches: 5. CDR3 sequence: CASSPGTSGSTDTQYF. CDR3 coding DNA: TGTGCCAGCAGCCCCGGGACTAGCGGTAGCACAGATACGCAGTATTTT.

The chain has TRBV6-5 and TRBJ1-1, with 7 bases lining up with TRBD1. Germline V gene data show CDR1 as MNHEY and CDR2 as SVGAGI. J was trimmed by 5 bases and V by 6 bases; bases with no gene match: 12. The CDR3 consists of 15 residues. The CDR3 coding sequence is TGTGCCAGCAGCCGCGGGGGGAGGGGGCAAACTGAAGCTTTCTTT. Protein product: CASSRGGRGQTEAFF.

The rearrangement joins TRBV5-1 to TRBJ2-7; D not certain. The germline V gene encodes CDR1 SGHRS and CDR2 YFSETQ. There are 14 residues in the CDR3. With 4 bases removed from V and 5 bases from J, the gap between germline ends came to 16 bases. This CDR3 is CASSLGWTADEQYF. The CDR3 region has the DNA TGCGCCAGCAGCCTGGGATGGACGGCGGACGAGCAGTACTTC. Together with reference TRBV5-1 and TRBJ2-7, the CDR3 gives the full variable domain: KAGVTQTPRYLIKTRGQQVTLSCSPISGHRSVSWYQQTPGQGLQFLFEYFSETQRNKGNFPGRFSGRQFSNSRSEMNVSTLELGDSALYLCASSLGWTADEQYFGPGTRLTVT.

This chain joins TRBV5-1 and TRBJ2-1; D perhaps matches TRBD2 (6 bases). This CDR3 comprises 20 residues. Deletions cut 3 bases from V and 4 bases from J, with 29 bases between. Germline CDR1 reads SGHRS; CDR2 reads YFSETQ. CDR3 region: CASSSGGVVAANEPYNEQFF. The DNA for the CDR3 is TGCGCCAGCAGCTCGGGCGGGGTGGTAGCGGCCAACGAACCATACAATGAGCAGTTCTTC.

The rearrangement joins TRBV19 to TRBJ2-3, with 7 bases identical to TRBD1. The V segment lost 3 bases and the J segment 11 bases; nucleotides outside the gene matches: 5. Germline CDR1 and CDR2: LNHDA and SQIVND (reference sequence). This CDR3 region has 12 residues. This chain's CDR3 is CASSMIRQGQYF. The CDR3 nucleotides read TGTGCCAGTAGTATGATAAGACAGGGGCAGTATTTT.

The CDR3 sequence: CASSPLPGPRLAGTGELFF. The CDR3 DNA is TGTGCCAGCAGTCCACTACCGGGGCCGCGACTAGCGGGAACCGGGGAGCTGTTTTTT. V and J are TRBV5-4 and TRBJ2-2; 11 bases are shared with TRBD2. J was trimmed by 5 bases and V by 5 bases; bases with no gene match: 17. The CDR3 extends over 19 amino acids. Germline CDR1 is SGHNT and CDR2 is YYREEE (reference sequence).

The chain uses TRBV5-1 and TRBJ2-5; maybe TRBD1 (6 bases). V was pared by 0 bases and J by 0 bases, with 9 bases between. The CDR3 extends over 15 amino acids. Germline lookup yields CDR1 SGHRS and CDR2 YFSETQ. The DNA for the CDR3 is TGCGCCAGCAGCTTGGCTCGGGACAACCAAGAGACCCAGTACTTC. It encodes CASSLARDNQETQYF.

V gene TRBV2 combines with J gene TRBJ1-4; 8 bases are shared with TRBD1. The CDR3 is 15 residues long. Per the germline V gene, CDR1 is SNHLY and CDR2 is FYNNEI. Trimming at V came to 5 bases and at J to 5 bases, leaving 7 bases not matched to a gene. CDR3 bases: TGTGCCAGCAGTTTTACAGGGGGGAGGAATGAAAAACTGTTTTTT. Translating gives CASSFTGGRNEKLFF.

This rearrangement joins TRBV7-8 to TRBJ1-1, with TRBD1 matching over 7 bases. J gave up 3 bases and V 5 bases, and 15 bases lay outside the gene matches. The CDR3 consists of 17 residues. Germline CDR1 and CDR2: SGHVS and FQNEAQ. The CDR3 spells CASSHETVLTGHTEAFF. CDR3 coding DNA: TGTGCCAGCAGCCATGAAACTGTATTGACAGGGCACACTGAAGCTTTCTTT.

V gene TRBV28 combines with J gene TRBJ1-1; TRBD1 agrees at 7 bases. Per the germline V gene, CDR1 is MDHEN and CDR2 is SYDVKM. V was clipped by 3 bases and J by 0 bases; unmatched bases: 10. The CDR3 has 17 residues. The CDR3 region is CASSFTPGQYMNTEAFF. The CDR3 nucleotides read TGTGCCAGCAGTTTTACACCGGGACAGTACATGAACACTGAAGCTTTCTTT.

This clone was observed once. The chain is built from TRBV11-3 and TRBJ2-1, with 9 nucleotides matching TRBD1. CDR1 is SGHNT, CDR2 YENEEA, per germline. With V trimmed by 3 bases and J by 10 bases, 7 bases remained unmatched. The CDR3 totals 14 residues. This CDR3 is CASSLDRGKGEQFF. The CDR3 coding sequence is TGTGCCAGCAGCTTGGACAGGGGCAAGGGGGAGCAGTTCTTC.

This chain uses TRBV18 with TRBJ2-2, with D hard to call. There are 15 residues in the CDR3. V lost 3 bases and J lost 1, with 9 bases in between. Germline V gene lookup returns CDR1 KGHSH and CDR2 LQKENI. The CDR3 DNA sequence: TGTGCCAGCTCACCTATCCCCGAGAACACCGGGGAGCTGTTTTTT. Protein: CASSPIPENTGELFF.

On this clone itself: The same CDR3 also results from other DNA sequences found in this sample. CDR3 region: CASSPPRRTDTQYF. The CDR3 coding sequence is TGTGCCAGCTCACCACCGCGGAGGACAGATACGCAGTATTTT. The chain uses TRBV18 and TRBJ2-3; D is perhaps TRBD2 (5 bases). Germline-derived CDR1 and CDR2 are KGHSH and LQKENI. This CDR3 contains 14 residues. V was cut by 0 bases and J by 3 bases, with 7 bases left in between.

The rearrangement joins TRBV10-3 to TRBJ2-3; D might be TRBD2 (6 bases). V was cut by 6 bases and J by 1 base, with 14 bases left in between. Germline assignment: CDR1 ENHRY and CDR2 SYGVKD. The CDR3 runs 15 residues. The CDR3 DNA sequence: TGTGCCATCAGCGCTTCCTTAGCGGGCACAGATACGCAGTATTTT. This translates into CAISASLAGTDTQYF.

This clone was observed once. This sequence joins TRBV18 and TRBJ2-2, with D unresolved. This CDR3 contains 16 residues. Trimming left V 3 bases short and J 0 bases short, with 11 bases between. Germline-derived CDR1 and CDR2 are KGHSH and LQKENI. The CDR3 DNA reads TGTGCCAGCTCACCTGGTGTACCCTCGAACACCGGGGAGCTGTTTTTT. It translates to CASSPGVPSNTGELFF.

DNA of the CDR3: TGTGCCAGCTCACCACTCTCGAATTGGGAGAACACTGAAGCTTTCTTT. Residues: CASSPLSNWENTEAFF. This sequence joins TRBV18 and TRBJ1-1, with D hard to call. V lost 1 base and J lost 1, with 13 bases in between. The germline gives CDR1 KGHSH, CDR2 LQKENI. CDR3 length equals 16 residues. Together with reference TRBV18 and TRBJ1-1, the CDR3 gives the full variable domain: NAGVMQNPRHLVRRRGQEARLRCSPMKGHSHVYWYRQLPEEGLKFMVYLQKENIIDESGMPKERFSAEFPKEGPSILRIQQVVRGDSAAYFCASSPLSNWENTEAFFGQGTRLTVV.

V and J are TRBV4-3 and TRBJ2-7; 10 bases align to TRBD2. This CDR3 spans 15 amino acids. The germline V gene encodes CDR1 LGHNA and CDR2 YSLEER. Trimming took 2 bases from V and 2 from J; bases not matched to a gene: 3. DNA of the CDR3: TGCGCCAGCAGCCAACTAGCGGGAGTCCCCTACGAGCAGTACTTC. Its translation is CASSQLAGVPYEQYF.